This passage covers 20 T cell receptor beta chains from one sample sequenced in a study of blood T cell repertoires in COVID-19. TCRdb keeps only in-frame clones here, not all; method: immunoSEQ multiplex PCR. Here the sample spans about 87,000 clones, 70% to 85% being singletons. The sequencing sample was made of peripheral blood. Receptors were obtained from a woman aged 45-60 years with acute or convalescent COVID-19.

The V call is TRBV28, the J call TRBJ1-4; no reliable D call. Per the germline V gene, CDR1 is MDHEN and CDR2 is SYDVKM. Trimming removed 2 bases at V and 5 bases at J, with 15 bases between. There are 16 residues in the CDR3. The CDR3 here is CASSLILAAGNEKLFF. The CDR3 DNA reads TGTGCCAGCAGTTTAATCCTGGCCGCGGGAAATGAAAAACTGTTTTTT.

The J gene is TRBJ2-2, the V gene TRBV7-2, with 10 bases fitting TRBD1. The trim removed 2 bases at V and 8 bases at J, leaving 11 bases unmatched. The length of the CDR3 is 17 residues. Per germline, CDR1 SGHTA and CDR2 FQGNSA. The CDR3 loop reads CASSLTFGTGVRGELFF. For the CDR3, the DNA is TGTGCCAGCAGCTTAACGTTCGGGACAGGGGTTAGGGGGGAGCTGTTTTTT. Looking up the rest from reference TRBV7-2 and TRBJ2-2 gives the full variable domain: GAGVSQSPSNKVTEKGKDVELRCDPISGHTALYWYRQSLGQGLEFLIYFQGNSAPDKSGLPSDRFSAERTGGSVSTLTIQRTQQEDSAVYLCASSLTFGTGVRGELFFGEGSRLTVL.

V usage is TRBV7-2 and J usage is TRBJ2-5; TRBD1 aligns across 8 bases. Trimming removed 4 bases from V and 3 bases from J; junction bases left unmatched: 4. Germline lookup yields CDR1 SGHTA and CDR2 FQGNSA. This CDR3 has 14 residues. CDR3 coding DNA: TGTGCCAGCAGCTCGACAGGGGAAAAAGAGACCCAGTACTTC. It codes for CASSSTGEKETQYF.

This rearrangement joins TRBV7-9 to TRBJ1-4, with a possible D match to TRBD1 (6 bases). V lost 1 base, J lost 8 bases, and 14 bases lay in between. The CDR3 is 15 amino acids. The germline CDR1 and CDR2 sequences are SEHNR and FQNEAQ (reference sequence). In DNA, the CDR3 is TGTGCCAGCAGCTTAGGATTCAGGACAGACGAAAAACTGTTTTTT. Translation gives CASSLGFRTDEKLFF.

This clone turned up a few times. The DNA of the CDR3 is TGTGCCAGCAGTGACTCAGGAGGCTATGGCTACACCTTC. Its protein is CASSDSGGYGYTF. V usage is TRBV6-4 and J usage is TRBJ1-2; no clear D gene. Germline CDR1 and CDR2: MRHNA and SNTAGT. The CDR3 spans 13 residues. V was clipped by 0 bases and J by 4 bases, with 6 bases between them.

The chain employs TRBV28 and TRBJ1-4; no firm D call. The V and J ends lost 2 bases and 7 bases respectively, with 5 bases between them. The CDR3 contains 12 residues. Germline V lookup: CDR1 MDHEN, CDR2 SYDVKM. CDR3 in amino acids: CASSLGGEKLFF. Here the CDR3 DNA reads TGTGCCAGCAGTTTAGGCGGTGAAAAACTGTTTTTT.

This chain links TRBV15 with TRBJ1-6; D is ambiguous. Germline V gene lookup returns CDR1 LNHNV and CDR2 YYDKDF (reference sequence). Trimming pared 1 base from V and 10 bases from J, leaving 14 bases between. The CDR3 sequence is 15 residues long. CDR3 loop: CATSRGWAGESPLHF. CDR3 nucleotide sequence: TGTGCCACCAGCAGAGGATGGGCTGGCGAATCACCCCTCCACTTT.

CDR3 loop: CASSQDRQDSYNEQFF. CDR3 DNA sequence: TGTGCCAGCAGCCAAGATAGACAAGACTCCTACAATGAGCAGTTCTTC. V gene TRBV4-2 combines with J gene TRBJ2-1, with D uncertain. V was shortened by 0 bases and J by 0 bases, with 9 bases between the two germline ends. CDR1 LGHNA and CDR2 YNFKEQ come from the germline V gene. The CDR3 is made up of 16 amino acids.

This chain connects TRBV29-1 to TRBJ2-5; D is perhaps TRBD2 (5 bases). There are 12 residues in the CDR3. From germline, CDR1 is SQVTM and CDR2 ANQGSEA. Trimming left V 1 base short and J 7 bases short, with 10 bases between. CDR3 amino acids: CSVEATSATQYF. The CDR3 nucleotides are TGCAGCGTTGAAGCTACTAGTGCGACCCAGTACTTC.

The gene calls are TRBV2 and TRBJ2-5, with 7 bases fitting TRBD2. The J segment lost 4 bases and the V segment lost 6 bases, leaving 5 bases of the junction unmatched. From germline, CDR1 is SNHLY and CDR2 FYNNEI. The CDR3 loop spans 13 amino acids. The CDR3 here is CASSAGGTETQYF. The CDR3 bases are TGTGCCAGCAGCGCCGGGGGGACAGAGACCCAGTACTTC.

The CDR3 sequence: CASSSGIGLVGETQYF. The DNA of the CDR3 is TGTGCCAGCAGCTCGGGGATAGGTCTGGTGGGTGAGACCCAGTACTTC. The chain carries TRBV3-1 (or the pseudogene TRBV3-2) and TRBJ2-5; D perhaps matches TRBD2 (5 bases). Trimming removed 5 bases from V and 5 bases from J, with 21 bases in between. CDR1 is LGHDT and CDR2 is YNNKEL in the germline V gene (reference sequence). CDR3 length: 16 amino acids.

This chain uses TRBV5-1 with TRBJ1-5; TRBD1 is a possible D gene (6 bases). This CDR3 spans 14 amino acids. Germline V gene data show CDR1 as SGHRS and CDR2 as YFSETQ. V lost 2 bases and J lost 2, with 8 bases in between. The CDR3 coding sequence is TGCGCCAGCAGCTTAGGGGGAGGCAATCAGCCCCAGCATTTT. This sequence encodes CASSLGGGNQPQHF.

The chain uses TRBV30 and TRBJ2-7; D gene ambiguous. Trimming stripped 0 bases from V and 6 bases from J, with 6 bases between. Germline CDR1 and CDR2: GTSNPN and SVGIG (reference sequence). This CDR3 has 11 residues. The DNA of the CDR3 is TGTGCCTGGAGTGTATCTGTCGAGCAGTACTTC. Translating gives CAWSVSVEQYF.

CDR3 coding DNA: TGTGCCAGCAGTTTATCGAGGGGGTCTAACGAGCAGTACTTC. Translating gives CASSLSRGSNEQYF. V and J are TRBV27 and TRBJ2-7; D is perhaps TRBD1 (6 bases). Germline CDR1 reads MNHEY; CDR2 reads SMNVEV (reference sequence). V was pared by 0 bases and J by 5 bases, with 11 bases between. The CDR3 totals 14 residues.

The chain uses TRBV4-1 and TRBJ2-2, with 10 bases fitting TRBD1. Trimming at V came to 2 bases and at J to 3 bases, leaving 6 bases not matched to a gene. The CDR3 totals 17 residues. Looked up from germline, CDR1 is MGHRA and CDR2 is YSYEKL. The CDR3 DNA follows: TGCGCCAGCAGCCAAAGAGGCGGGACAGGGGACACCGGGGAGCTGTTTTTT. Protein: CASSQRGGTGDTGELFF.

The CDR3 coding sequence is TGTGCCAGCAGTTCCTGGACTAGCGCAGATACGCAGTATTTT. It specifies CASSSWTSADTQYF. The chain has TRBV6-2 or TRBV6-3 and TRBJ2-3, with 9 bases matching TRBD2. The CDR3 has 14 residues. Looked up from germline, CDR1 is MNHEY and CDR2 is SVGEGT. Trimming removed 4 bases from V and 4 bases from J; junction bases left unmatched: 3.

The chain has TRBV28 and TRBJ2-7; maybe TRBD1 (7 bases). This CDR3 is built from 13 residues. From germline, CDR1 is MDHEN and CDR2 SYDVKM. Trimming cost V 11 bases and J 1 base, with 15 bases left between them. The DNA of the CDR3 is TGTGCCGCCTCTCCAGGGGGGTCCTACGAGCAGTACTTC. This gives the protein CAASPGGSYEQYF.

This chain joins TRBV6-2 or TRBV6-3 and TRBJ2-2; TRBD2 matches at 7 bases. J lost 5 bases, V lost 6 bases, and 12 bases had no gene match. The CDR3 has 16 residues. CDR1 and CDR2 from the germline V gene are MNHEY and SVGEGT. The CDR3 region has the DNA TGTGCCAGCAGCCCAAGTAGGACTAGAGGTACCGGGGAGCTGTTTTTT. Translated, it gives CASSPSRTRGTGELFF.

V gene TRBV6-4 combines with J gene TRBJ2-1; perhaps TRBD1 as D (5 bases). V was trimmed by 4 bases and J by 8 bases, leaving 12 bases between them. Germline V gene data show CDR1 as MRHNA and CDR2 as SNTAGT. This CDR3 is built from 13 residues. The CDR3 DNA follows: TGTGCCAGCAGTGGCGACTGGGGCCATGAGCAGTTCTTC. It specifies CASSGDWGHEQFF.

The chain links TRBV7-2 to TRBJ1-5; a weak D match, TRBD1 (5 bases). This CDR3 has 15 amino acids. Trimming stripped 5 bases from V and 7 bases from J, with 18 bases between. CDR1 and CDR2 (germline): SGHTA, FQGNSA. CDR3 DNA sequence: TGTGCCAGCAGCCCGGGAGGGGCCTCCTGGCAGCCCCAGCATTTT. As protein: CASSPGGASWQPQHF.